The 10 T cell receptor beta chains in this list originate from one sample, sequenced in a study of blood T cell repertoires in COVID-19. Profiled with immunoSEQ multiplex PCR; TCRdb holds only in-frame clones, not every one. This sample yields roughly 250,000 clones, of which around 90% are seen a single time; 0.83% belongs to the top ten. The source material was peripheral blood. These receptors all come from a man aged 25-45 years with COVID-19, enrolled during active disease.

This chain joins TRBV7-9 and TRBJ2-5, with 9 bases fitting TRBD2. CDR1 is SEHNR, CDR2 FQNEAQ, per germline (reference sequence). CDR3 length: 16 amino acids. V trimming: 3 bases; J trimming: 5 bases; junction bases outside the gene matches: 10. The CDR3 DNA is TGTGCCAGCAGCTTCCCTAGCGGGGAGAGACGGGAGACCCAGTACTTC. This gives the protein CASSFPSGERRETQYF. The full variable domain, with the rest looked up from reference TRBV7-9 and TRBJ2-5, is DTGVSQNPRHKITKRGQNVTFRCDPISEHNRLYWYRQTLGQGPEFLTYFQNEAQLEKSRLLSDRFSAERPKGSFSTLEIQRTEQGDSAMYLCASSFPSGERRETQYFGPGTRLLVL.

The CDR3 DNA sequence: TGTGCCAGCAGTTACGACAGGGGTCAGCCCCAGCATTTT. Protein: CASSYDRGQPQHF. The J gene is TRBJ1-5, the V gene TRBV12-3 or TRBV12-4; 8 bases are a match to TRBD1. V lost 4 bases to trimming and J lost 6 bases; unmatched junction nucleotides: 2. This CDR3 contains 13 residues.

The CDR3 spells CASSVIAGAPYNEQFF. The CDR3 coding sequence is TGTGCCAGCAGCGTAATAGCGGGGGCCCCCTACAATGAGCAGTTCTTC. V and J are TRBV9 and TRBJ2-1; 9 positions agree with TRBD2. The V segment lost 1 base and the J segment 2 bases; nucleotides outside the gene matches: 4. The CDR3 runs to 16 residues. CDR1 is SGDLS, CDR2 YYNGEE, per germline. Filled out from reference TRBV9 and TRBJ2-1, the complete variable domain reads DSGVTQTPKHLITATGQRVTLRCSPRSGDLSVYWYQQSLDQGLQFLIQYYNGEERAKGNILERFSAQQFPDLHSELNLSSLELGDSALYFCASSVIAGAPYNEQFFGPGTRLTVL.

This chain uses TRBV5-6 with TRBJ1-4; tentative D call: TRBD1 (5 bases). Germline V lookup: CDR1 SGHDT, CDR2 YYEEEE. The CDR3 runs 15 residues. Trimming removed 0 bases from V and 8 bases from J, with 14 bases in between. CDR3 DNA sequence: TGTGCCAGCAGCTTGGCCGTGGGGCTGGGGGAAAAACTGTTTTTT. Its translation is CASSLAVGLGEKLFF. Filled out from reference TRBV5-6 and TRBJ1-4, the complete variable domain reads DAGVTQSPTHLIKTRGQQVTLRCSPKSGHDTVSWYQQALGQGPQFIFQYYEEEERQRGNFPDRFSGHQFPNYSSELNVNALLLGDSALYLCASSLAVGLGEKLFFGSGTQLSVL.

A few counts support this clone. CDR3 nucleotides: TGCACCAGCAGCCAAGATCCCGCGGCAGGGGAGACCGCTGCGCTGAGCTCTGGAAACACCATATATTTT. Translating it yields CTSSQDPAAGETAALSSGNTIYF. The V and J genes are TRBV1 and TRBJ1-3; the table assigns TRBD1, which was not confirmed against the DNA. TRBV1 is assigned pseudogene status. The length of the CDR3 is 23 residues.

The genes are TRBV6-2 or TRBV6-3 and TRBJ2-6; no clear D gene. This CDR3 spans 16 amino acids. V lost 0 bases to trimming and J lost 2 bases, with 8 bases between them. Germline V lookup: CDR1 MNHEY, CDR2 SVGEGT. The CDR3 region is CASSYSRSPGANVLTF. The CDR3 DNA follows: TGTGCCAGCAGTTACTCTCGGAGTCCTGGGGCCAACGTCCTGACTTTC.

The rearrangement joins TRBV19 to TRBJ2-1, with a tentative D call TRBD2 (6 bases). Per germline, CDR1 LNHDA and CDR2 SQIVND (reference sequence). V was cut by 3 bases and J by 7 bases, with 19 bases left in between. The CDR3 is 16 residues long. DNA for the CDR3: TGTGCCAGTAGTATCTCCCTCCGGGACCGGGGGAATGAGCAGTTCTTC. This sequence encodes CASSISLRDRGNEQFF.

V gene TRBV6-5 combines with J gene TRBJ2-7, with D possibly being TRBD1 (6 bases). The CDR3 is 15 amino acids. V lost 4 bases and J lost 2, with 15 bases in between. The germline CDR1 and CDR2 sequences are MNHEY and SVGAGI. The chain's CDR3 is CASSSDSPRAYEQYF. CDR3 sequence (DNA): TGTGCCAGCAGTTCGGACAGCCCAAGGGCCTACGAGCAGTACTTC.

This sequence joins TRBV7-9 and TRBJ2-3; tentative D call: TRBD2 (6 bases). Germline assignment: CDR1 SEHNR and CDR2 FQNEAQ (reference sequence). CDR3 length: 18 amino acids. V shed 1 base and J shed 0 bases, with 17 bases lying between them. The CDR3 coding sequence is TGTGCCAGCAGCTTAGGACTAGGAAACGCCCAGAGCACAGATACGCAGTATTTT. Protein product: CASSLGLGNAQSTDTQYF. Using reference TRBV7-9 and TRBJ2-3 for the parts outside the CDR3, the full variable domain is DTGVSQNPRHKITKRGQNVTFRCDPISEHNRLYWYRQTLGQGPEFLTYFQNEAQLEKSRLLSDRFSAERPKGSFSTLEIQRTEQGDSAMYLCASSLGLGNAQSTDTQYFGPGTRLTVL.

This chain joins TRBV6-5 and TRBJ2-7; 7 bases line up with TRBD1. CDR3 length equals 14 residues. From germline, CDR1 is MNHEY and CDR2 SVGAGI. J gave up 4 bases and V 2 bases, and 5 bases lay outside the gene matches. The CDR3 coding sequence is TGTGCCAGCAGTTACCGGCAGGGGGAATACGAGCAGTACTTC. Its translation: CASSYRQGEYEQYF.